This TCR beta chain is drawn from a study of T cell responses to AZD1222 COVID-19 vaccine. Findings and limits, study-wide: With dominance at 160-218 and 743-854, vaccine-associated CD4 TCRs spanned spike.

Second doses that came at about 4 or about 12 weeks were put together. As regards this clone: What it binds is unknown.

Sequenced by immunoSEQ multiplex PCR; TCRdb stores in-frame clones only, minus some. The data contain 75,000 to 90,000 clones, approximately 85% of them singletons. The trim removed 6 bases at V and 4 bases at J, leaving 5 bases unmatched. CDR1 and CDR2 from the germline V gene are SEHNR and FQNEAQ (reference sequence). This CDR3 region has 14 residues. The V and J genes are TRBV7-9 and TRBJ1-3, with TRBD1 identical over 8 bases. Sequenced here: peripheral blood, sampled 28 days after the second AZD1222 dose. The clonotype originates from an adult who received the AZD1222 COVID-19 vaccine. This CDR3 reads CASRATGVGNTIYF. The CDR3 DNA is TGTGCCAGCAGAGCGACAGGGGTAGGAAACACCATATATTTT.